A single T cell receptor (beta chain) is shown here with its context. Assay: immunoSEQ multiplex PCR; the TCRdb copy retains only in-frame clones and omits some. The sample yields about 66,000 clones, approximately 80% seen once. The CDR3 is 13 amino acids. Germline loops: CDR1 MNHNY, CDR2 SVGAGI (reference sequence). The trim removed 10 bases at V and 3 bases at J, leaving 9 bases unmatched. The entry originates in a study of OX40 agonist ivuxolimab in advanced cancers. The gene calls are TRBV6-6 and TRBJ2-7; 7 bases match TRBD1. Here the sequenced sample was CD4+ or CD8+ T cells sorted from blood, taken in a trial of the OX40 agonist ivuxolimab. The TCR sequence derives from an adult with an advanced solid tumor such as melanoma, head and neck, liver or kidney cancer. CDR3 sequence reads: CATTGQSFYEQYF. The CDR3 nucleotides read TGTGCCACCACGGGACAGTCTTTCTACGAGCAGTACTTC.